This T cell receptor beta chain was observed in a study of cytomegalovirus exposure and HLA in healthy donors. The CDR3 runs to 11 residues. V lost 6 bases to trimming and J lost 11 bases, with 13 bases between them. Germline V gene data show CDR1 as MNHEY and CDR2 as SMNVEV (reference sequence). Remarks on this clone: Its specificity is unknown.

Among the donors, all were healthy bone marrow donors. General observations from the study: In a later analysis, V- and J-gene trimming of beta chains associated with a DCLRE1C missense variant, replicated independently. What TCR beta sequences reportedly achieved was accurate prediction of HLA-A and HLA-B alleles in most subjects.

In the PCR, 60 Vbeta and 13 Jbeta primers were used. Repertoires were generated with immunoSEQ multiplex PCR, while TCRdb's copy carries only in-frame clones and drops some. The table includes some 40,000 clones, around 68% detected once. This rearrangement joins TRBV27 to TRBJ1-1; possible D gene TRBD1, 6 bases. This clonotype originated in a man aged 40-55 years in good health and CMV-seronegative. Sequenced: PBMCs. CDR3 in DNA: TGTGCCAGCAGCGCCGGACAGACCGCTTTCTTT. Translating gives CASSAGQTAFF.